Each of the 5 T cell receptor beta chains below was sequenced from the same sample in a study of shared clonotypes between healthy human individuals. TCRdb's copy holds only in-frame clones and misses some; the assay was immunoSEQ multiplex PCR. The table lists about 680,000 clones, approximately 75% of them singletons. Sequenced: memory CD4+ T cells sorted from blood. Subset defined: CD45RA-negative fraction. These receptors were obtained from a woman in her 30s in good health.

The rearrangement links TRBV7-8 to TRBJ2-7; TRBD1 is a possible D gene (6 bases). The V and J ends lost 5 bases and 0 bases respectively, with 14 bases between them. From germline, CDR1 is SGHVS and CDR2 FQNEAQ. The CDR3 runs 15 residues. CDR3 region: CASSRAGAFSYEQYF. The DNA of the CDR3 is TGTGCCAGCAGCCGGGCAGGGGCTTTCTCCTACGAGCAGTACTTC.

This clone turned up a few times. Distinct nucleotide sequences in the sample also encode this CDR3. The genes are TRBV28 and TRBJ1-2; D remains ambiguous. Per the germline V gene, CDR1 is MDHEN and CDR2 is SYDVKM. V was clipped by 5 bases and J by 5 bases, with 6 bases between them. This CDR3 region has 11 residues. The CDR3 loop reads CASSHSYGYTF. The CDR3 region has the DNA TGTGCCAGCAGTCATTCTTATGGCTACACCTTC.

This sequence joins TRBV28 and TRBJ1-2; 7 nucleotides align to TRBD1. This CDR3 is built from 13 residues. Germline CDR1 and CDR2: MDHEN and SYDVKM. V lost 3 bases to trimming and J lost 8 bases; unmatched junction nucleotides: 6. CDR3 sequence (DNA): TGTGCCAGCAGTTTTGACAGGGTAGAGGGCTACACCTTC. This encodes CASSFDRVEGYTF.

This clone was recorded a few times. The gene calls are TRBV2 and TRBJ2-6; tentative D call: TRBD2 (5 bases). Germline V gene data show CDR1 as SNHLY and CDR2 as FYNNEI. This CDR3 region has 14 residues. Trimming cost V 3 bases and J 3 bases, with 6 bases left between them. CDR3 loop: CASSERVGANVLTF. CDR3 sequence (DNA): TGTGCCAGCAGTGAGAGGGTTGGGGCCAACGTCCTGACTTTC. The whole variable domain, remainder taken from reference TRBV2 and TRBJ2-6, is EPEVTQTPSHQVTQMGQEVILRCVPISNHLYFYWYRQILGQKVEFLVSFYNNEISEKSEIFDDQFSVERPDGSNFTLKIRSTKLEDSAMYFCASSERVGANVLTFGAGSRLTVL.

The rearrangement joins TRBV4-1 to TRBJ2-5, with a possible D match to TRBD2 (7 bases). V gave up 0 bases and J gave up 4 bases, with 18 bases separating them. The length of the CDR3 is 17 residues. Germline V gene sequence: CDR1 MGHRA, CDR2 YSYEKL. The CDR3 DNA reads as TGCGCCAGCAGCCAAGATCGCCGGAGGGGGGGAACAGAGACCCAGTACTTC. Encoded protein: CASSQDRRRGGTETQYF.